Shown below are 17 T cell receptor beta chains from a single sample sequenced in a study of cytomegalovirus exposure and HLA in healthy donors. PCR primers comprised 60 Vbeta and 13 Jbeta primers. This table comes from immunoSEQ multiplex PCR, and its TCRdb copy is limited to in-frame clones, with some not included. The data show 85,000 to 130,000 clones, around 74% seen once. The sequenced sample consisted of PBMCs. The source is a male donor in good health and CMV-seropositive.

This clone was found a few times. The V call is TRBV9, the J call TRBJ2-2; D perhaps matches TRBD1 (5 bases). V lost 5 bases to trimming and J lost 5 bases, with 13 bases between them. This CDR3 has 14 amino acids. Germline CDR1 SGDLS, CDR2 YYNGEE. This CDR3 is CASRSTAQTGELFF. The CDR3 DNA reads TGTGCCAGCAGATCGACAGCCCAAACCGGGGAGCTGTTTTTT.

V and J are TRBV5-1 and TRBJ1-2; weak D call: TRBD1 (5 bases). This CDR3 region has 16 residues. CDR1 and CDR2 (germline): SGHRS, YFSETQ. V was cut by 0 bases and J by 8 bases, with 20 bases left in between. Here the CDR3 DNA reads TGCGCCAGCAGCTTGGTAACAGGCAGGCAGTCTGGGGGCTACACCTTC. Translated, it gives CASSLVTGRQSGGYTF.

V is TRBV4-1 and J is TRBJ1-2; 9 bases line up with TRBD1. Per the germline V gene, CDR1 is MGHRA and CDR2 is YSYEKL. V dropped 1 base and J dropped 2; count of bases not matched to a gene: 8. This CDR3 is built from 17 residues. The CDR3 DNA follows: TGCGCCAGCAGCCAAGTTACCCCGGGGACAGGGAACTATGGCTACACCTTC. Translated: CASSQVTPGTGNYGYTF.

The V and J genes are TRBV25-1 and TRBJ2-1, with D perhaps TRBD1 (6 bases). Trimming took 1 base from V and 1 from J, leaving 11 bases between them. Germline V gene sequence: CDR1 MGHDK, CDR2 SYGVNS. The CDR3 is 16 residues long. CDR3: CASSESGARSYNEQFF. CDR3 DNA: TGTGCCAGCAGTGAATCAGGGGCCCGATCCTACAATGAGCAGTTCTTC.

This chain joins TRBV19 and TRBJ2-1; a possible D gene is TRBD2 (5 bases). CDR3 size: 14 residues. Germline CDR1 LNHDA, CDR2 SQIVND (reference sequence). V was pared by 1 base and J by 8 bases, with 12 bases between. The CDR3 region is CASSIGGSGDEQFF. The CDR3 DNA is TGTGCCAGTAGTATAGGAGGGAGTGGGGATGAGCAGTTCTTC.

CDR3 nucleotide sequence: TGTGCCAGCAGTAGCGGTGGGGGCGCCCAAGAGACCCAGTACTTC. It encodes CASSSGGGAQETQYF. This chain uses TRBV6-5 with TRBJ2-5, with D possibly matching TRBD1 (6 bases). V lost 5 bases and J 1 base, leaving 14 bases between the germline ends. CDR1 and CDR2 (germline): MNHEY, SVGAGI. The CDR3 is 15 residues long.

The V and J genes are TRBV21-1 and TRBJ2-5; the D segment call TRBD2 is taken from the table without a DNA check. TRBV21-1 is deemed a pseudogene. The CDR3 loop spans 15 amino acids. The CDR3 spells CASSLPGTSWETQYF. The CDR3 region has the DNA TGTGCCAGCAGCCTCCCTGGGACTAGCTGGGAGACCCAGTACTTC.

The genes are TRBV4-2 and TRBJ2-5; 9 nucleotides align to TRBD2. CDR1 and CDR2 from the germline V gene are LGHNA and YNFKEQ. The V and J ends lost 0 bases and 4 bases, in that order; junction bases with no gene match: 9. The CDR3 length is 17 residues. The CDR3 loop is CASSQERTAGGLETQYF. DNA for the CDR3: TGTGCCAGCAGCCAAGAAAGGACGGCGGGGGGGCTAGAGACCCAGTACTTC.

The chain has TRBV4-1 and TRBJ2-1, with D possibly being TRBD1 (6 bases). The germline CDR1 and CDR2 sequences are MGHRA and YSYEKL. The CDR3 totals 15 residues. V lost 2 bases and J 7 bases, leaving 15 bases between the germline ends. In nucleotides, the CDR3 is TGCGCCAGCAGCCAAAAACAGGGATTTGGTAATGAGCAGTTCTTC. Its protein is CASSQKQGFGNEQFF.

This chain uses TRBV6-6 with TRBJ2-3; the match to TRBD2 covers 9 bases. Germline-derived CDR1 and CDR2 are MNHNY and SVGAGI (reference sequence). Trimming cost V 5 bases and J 6 bases; bases outside gene matches: 6. The CDR3 covers 14 residues. CDR3 residues: CASSPVAGGDTQYF. CDR3 in DNA: TGTGCCAGCAGTCCCGTGGCGGGGGGGGATACGCAGTATTTT.

The genes are TRBV18 and TRBJ2-7; D uncertain. The CDR3 is made up of 14 amino acids. Germline V gene lookup returns CDR1 KGHSH and CDR2 LQKENI. V was clipped by 0 bases and J by 3 bases, with 9 bases between them. The CDR3 nucleotides are TGTGCCAGCTCACCACCCACAATTCTCTACGAGCAGTACTTC. Encoded protein: CASSPPTILYEQYF.

The genes are TRBV5-4 and TRBJ2-7; 7 positions match TRBD2. The CDR3 is 14 amino acids. Germline loops: CDR1 SGHNT, CDR2 YYREEE (reference sequence). The V and J ends lost 1 base and 0 bases, in that order; junction bases with no gene match: 1. The CDR3 nucleotides read TGTGCCAGCAGCTTGTCGGGGGGCTCCTACGAGCAGTACTTC. Translation: CASSLSGGSYEQYF.

The chain links TRBV9 to TRBJ1-3, with 8 bases fitting TRBD1. Germline CDR1 is SGDLS and CDR2 is YYNGEE. The V segment lost 3 bases and the J segment 4 bases; nucleotides outside the gene matches: 3. The CDR3 length is 14 residues. The DNA for the CDR3 is TGTGCCAGCAGCGCACAGGGGGGGGGAAACACCATATATTTT. This sequence encodes CASSAQGGGNTIYF. Drawing the rest from reference TRBV9 and TRBJ1-3, the complete variable domain is DSGVTQTPKHLITATGQRVTLRCSPRSGDLSVYWYQQSLDQGLQFLIQYYNGEERAKGNILERFSAQQFPDLHSELNLSSLELGDSALYFCASSAQGGGNTIYFGEGSWLTVV.

This clone has only one observation. DNA of the CDR3: TGTGCCAGCAGTTACTCAGGGACAGTAGCCGAGACCCAGTACTTC. Its translation is CASSYSGTVAETQYF. V and J are TRBV6-5 and TRBJ2-5, with 7 bases that match TRBD1. The length of the CDR3 is 15 residues. CDR1 and CDR2 (germline): MNHEY, SVGAGI. V lost 0 bases, J lost 5 bases, and 6 bases stayed unmatched.

The genes are TRBV27 and TRBJ2-2; TRBD1 matches at 9 bases. Germline CDR1 is MNHEY and CDR2 is SMNVEV (reference sequence). Germline trimming cut 6 bases from V and 1 base from J; bases unmatched to any gene: 3. The CDR3 sequence is 15 residues long. CDR3 residues: CASRRQGGNTGELFF. DNA for the CDR3: TGTGCCAGCAGAAGACAGGGGGGGAACACCGGGGAGCTGTTTTTT.

The genes are TRBV11-3 and TRBJ1-1; 8 bases match TRBD1. The V gene's germline CDR1 is SGHNT and CDR2 YENEEA. CDR3 length equals 13 residues. The junction had 6 bases not matched to a gene; V was cut back by 4 bases and J by 8 bases. This CDR3 is CASSYGQGSEAFF. The CDR3 DNA reads as TGTGCCAGCAGCTACGGACAGGGATCGGAAGCTTTCTTT.

This chain joins TRBV6-5 and TRBJ2-7; 7 bases agree with TRBD1. Looked up from germline, CDR1 is MNHEY and CDR2 is SVGAGI. V was clipped by 5 bases and J by 4 bases; unmatched bases: 11. The CDR3 consists of 15 residues. The CDR3 loop is CASSGRRTGDYEQYF. CDR3 in DNA: TGTGCCAGCAGTGGCCGTAGGACAGGAGATTACGAGCAGTACTTC.